This is a list of T cell receptor beta chains from one sample in a study of blood T cells in healthy people across ages. TCRdb fed the 5' RACE reads into MiXCR, producing one record per CDR3 protein. The repertoire holds 1 million to 1.2 million distinct CDR3 sequences, with 35% to 45% as singletons. The sample was blood. These receptors were taken from a man younger than 35 in good health. The CDR3 runs from the conserved cysteine through the conserved F or W. A D gene is named only where the DNA matches it firmly. Expanded clones get a size class; other rows say once, few or many, or leave the size out.

CDR3nt | CDR3aa | d_gene | abundance | j_gene | v_gene
TGTGCCAGCAGCCAAGAGCAGTCGACCGGGGAGCTGTTTTTT | CASSQEQSTGELFF | . | many | TRBJ2-2 | TRBV3-1
TGCAGCGTTGGGAAGGGCTACACTGAAGCTTTCTTT | CSVGKGYTEAFF | . | few | TRBJ1-1 | TRBV29-1
TGTGCCAGCAGCCGTAGAGTCAAGGAAGTGGGGGAAAGGCTCGAGACCCAGTACTTC | CASSRRVKEVGERLETQYF | . | . | TRBJ2-5 | TRBV4-2
TGTGCCAGCAGCTTAGAAATGGGCAATGAGCAGTACTTC | CASSLEMGNEQYF | . | . | TRBJ2-7 | TRBV7-2
TGTGCCAGCAGCATGGGACAGGAGGACATTCAGTACTTC | CASSMGQEDIQYF | TRBD1 | few | TRBJ2-4 | TRBV7-2
TGTGCCACCAGCAGAGATCCGTTCTTATACAATGAGCAGTACTTC | CATSRDPFLYNEQYF | . | . | TRBJ2-7 | TRBV15
TGTGCCAGCAGTGCGGACAGTTATAATGAAAAACTGTTTTTT | CASSADSYNEKLFF | . | few | TRBJ1-4 | TRBV6-1
TGTGCCAGCTCACCGGCAGGGTCCGAAGAGACCCAGTACTTC | CASSPAGSEETQYF | . | . | TRBJ2-5 | TRBV18
TGTGCCAGCGGATCGGGACAGGGTTCCCACAATGAGCAGTTCTTC | CASGSGQGSHNEQFF | TRBD1 | few | TRBJ2-1 | TRBV6-2/TRBV6-3
TGTACCAGCAGCTTAAGTTTGACGGGGACACGCTACGAAGCTTTCTTT | CTSSLSLTGTRYEAFF | . | . | TRBJ1-1 | TRBV7-2
TGCAGTGCCGCACCGGGACACACGAACACTGAAGCTTTCTTT | CSAAPGHTNTEAFF | . | . | TRBJ1-1 | TRBV20-1
TGTGCCTGGACCGGTAAGCTACCCGGGGGGCCTGAAGCTTTCTTT | CAWTGKLPGGPEAFF | . | once | TRBJ1-1 | TRBV30
TGTGCCAGCAGTTCCGGGGGGATAGCAGGGCTAGCCAAAAACATTCAGTACTTC | CASSSGGIAGLAKNIQYF | TRBD2 | . | TRBJ2-4 | TRBV28
TGTGCCAGCAGTTACCTCTATTCGAGGCCGGTCGGTGAGCAGTACTTC | CASSYLYSRPVGEQYF | . | . | TRBJ2-5 | TRBV6-2/TRBV6-3
TGTGCCAGCAGTGAAGCGATCGTACAGAGGCAGTTCTTC | CASSEAIVQRQFF | . | . | TRBJ2-1 | TRBV6-1
TGTGCCAGCAGCCAAGATGTGAGGGCCGGTCAGCCCCAGCATTTT | CASSQDVRAGQPQHF | . | few | TRBJ1-5 | TRBV3-1
TGTGCCAGCAGTGACCACAGGGAGGATGAGCAGTACTTC | CASSDHREDEQYF | . | few | TRBJ2-7 | TRBV25-1
TGCAGTGCTCTTGGACTAGCGAACTACTACAATGAGCAGTTCTTC | CSALGLANYYNEQFF | TRBD2 | few | TRBJ2-1 | TRBV20-1
TGTGCCATTTCCTCCCAGGGGTCCTATGGCTACACCTTC | CAISSQGSYGYTF | . | few | TRBJ1-2 | TRBV2
TGTGCCAGCAGCCCTAGACAGGGGAAGAATGAAAAACTGTTTTTT | CASSPRQGKNEKLFF | TRBD1 | . | TRBJ1-4 | TRBV25-1
TGTGCCAGCAGGCAATGGGGGCCGGACACTGAAGCTTTCTTT | CASRQWGPDTEAFF | . | . | TRBJ1-1 | TRBV2
TGCAGTGCTAGAGTTAGGGTCGGGGGAAATCAGCCCCAGCATTTT | CSARVRVGGNQPQHF | . | . | TRBJ1-5 | TRBV20-1
TGTGCCAGCAGTTATCCTCCTCGCCCGGAAAACATTCAGTACTTC | CASSYPPRPENIQYF | . | . | TRBJ2-4 | TRBV6-2/TRBV6-3
TGTGCCAGCAGCTCGGGCGGGGGGCGGGATATCAATGAGCAGTTCTTC | CASSSGGGRDINEQFF | TRBD2 | few | TRBJ2-1 | TRBV7-8
TGCAGCGTTAGGGGAAGAAACACAGAGACGCAGTATTTT | CSVRGRNTETQYF | . | . | TRBJ2-3 | TRBV29-1
TGTGCCAGCAGCCCCCAGACTAGCGGGTTTGGGAACATTCAGTACTTC | CASSPQTSGFGNIQYF | TRBD2 | . | TRBJ2-4 | TRBV7-2
TGTGCCAGCAGCTTCGGGACAGGTTCCTTCTATGGCTACACCTTC | CASSFGTGSFYGYTF | TRBD1 | few | TRBJ1-2 | TRBV7-9
TGCGCCAGCAGCCAAGAGTCGCCCTACGAGCAGTACTTC | CASSQESPYEQYF | . | few | TRBJ2-7 | TRBV4-1
TGTGCCAGCAGTGGGACTACGAACTACAATGAGCAGTTCTTC | CASSGTTNYNEQFF | TRBD2 | . | TRBJ2-1 | TRBV9
TGTGCCAGCAGCATGGACACTGACGGGACTAATGAAAAACTGTTTTTT | CASSMDTDGTNEKLFF | . | . | TRBJ1-4 | TRBV6-5
TGTGCCAGCAGCTCCAGACTCACTAGCGTCAGTTGGAATGAGCAGTTCTTC | CASSSRLTSVSWNEQFF | TRBD2 | . | TRBJ2-1 | TRBV7-2
TGCAGCGCAGGACGTCTGGGGCCCGACTACGAGCAGTACTTC | CSAGRLGPDYEQYF | . | few | TRBJ2-7 | TRBV29-1
TGTGCCATCCCGGAACAGGGACTTAATGAAAAACTGTTTTTT | CAIPEQGLNEKLFF | . | few | TRBJ1-4 | TRBV7-9
TGTGCCAGCAGCTTCCATCCAATAGAACTAGACTCCTCTCCGTACTTC | CASSFHPIELDSSPYF | . | . | TRBJ2-7 | TRBV7-9
TGTGCCAGCAGCCCAACCCCGGGACTAGCGTCTAATGAGCAGTTCTTC | CASSPTPGLASNEQFF | TRBD2 | . | TRBJ2-1 | TRBV9